This T cell receptor beta chain was profiled in a study of cytomegalovirus exposure and HLA in healthy donors. The assay was immunoSEQ multiplex PCR, and TCRdb's table has in-frame clones only and misses some. Found here are 120,000 or so clones, about 83% of them singletons; the top ten hold under 2.5%. In the case of this clone: The antigen is not known.

The CDR3 runs 15 residues. Trimming removed 1 base at V and 4 bases at J, with 14 bases between. The germline gives CDR1 SGDLS, CDR2 YYNGEE. Study-wide results and caveats: The study labeled fewer than 200 TCR beta chains cytomegalovirus-associated.

The V gene is TRBV9, the J gene TRBJ1-1; D is perhaps TRBD1 (6 bases). The origin of this receptor is a woman aged 30 to 39 in good health and CMV-seronegative. Input material: PBMCs. In DNA form, the CDR3 reads TGTGCCAGCAGCGTACAGGGGTCTCCGCTCACTGAAGCTTTCTTT. Its translation: CASSVQGSPLTEAFF.